This T cell receptor beta chain was identified during a study of cytomegalovirus exposure and HLA in healthy donors. 60 Vbeta and 13 Jbeta primers were used in PCR. Profiled with immunoSEQ multiplex PCR; TCRdb holds only in-frame clones, not every one. This sample yields fewer than 150,000 clones, of which about 80% are seen a single time; 2.7% belongs to the top ten. The V and J ends lost 10 bases and 8 bases respectively, with 6 bases between them. This CDR3 comprises 10 residues. Only one count was recorded for this clone. Material for sequencing was PBMCs. The clonotype originates from a woman in her forties in good health and CMV-seropositive. The rearrangement joins TRBV23-1 to TRBJ1-6; D remains unclear. TRBV23-1 is filed as an ORF, its function uncertain. The CDR3: CATSYSPLHF. Here the CDR3 DNA reads TGCGCCACCTCCTATTCACCCCTCCACTTT.